Sequencing of this TCR beta chain was carried out in a study of shared clonotypes between healthy human individuals. In the CD4+ fraction, cells were divided into CD45RA+ naive and CD45RA-negative memory subsets. V lost 5 bases and J lost 3; bases outside the gene matches: 9. The CDR3 extends over 16 amino acids. Looked up from germline, CDR1 is SEHNR and CDR2 is FQNEAQ (reference sequence). Only in-frame clones appear in the TCRdb table, and some are missing; sequencing was by immunoSEQ multiplex PCR. The sample shows about 2.3 million clones, less than 95% of them seen only once. The chain carries TRBV7-9 and TRBJ2-3; 9 nucleotides match TRBD1. The TCR was taken from a man aged 18 to 29 in good health. Some clones in this sample may be carry-over from other donors' samples. Sequenced material: naive CD4+ T cells from PBMCs. Stated subset: CD45RA+ positively selected. The DNA of the CDR3 is TGTGCCAGCAGCATTCTCGGGACAGGGATGACAGATACGCAGTATTTT. Protein sequence: CASSILGTGMTDTQYF. The entire variable domain, with the rest obtained from reference TRBV7-9 and TRBJ2-3, is as follows: DTGVSQNPRHKITKRGQNVTFRCDPISEHNRLYWYRQTLGQGPEFLTYFQNEAQLEKSRLLSDRFSAERPKGSFSTLEIQRTEQGDSAMYLCASSILGTGMTDTQYFGPGTRLTVL.